These 24 T cell receptor beta chains came from one sample sequenced in a study of cytomegalovirus exposure and HLA in healthy donors. Assay used: immunoSEQ multiplex PCR; TCRdb lists only in-frame clones, some missing. Of approximately 150,000 clones listed, 87% are singletons. Sequencing was performed on PBMCs. The origin of the receptors is a man aged 18 to 29 in good health and CMV-seropositive.

The V and J genes are TRBV13 and TRBJ1-1, with D perhaps matching TRBD1 (6 bases). Germline V CDR1 and CDR2: PRHDT, FYEKMQ (reference sequence). With 3 bases removed from V and 5 bases from J, the gap between germline ends came to 7 bases. The CDR3 is 12 residues long. The CDR3 region has the DNA TGTGCCAGCAGCTTTCAGGGGACTGAAGCTTTCTTT. Translated, it gives CASSFQGTEAFF.

This chain joins TRBV5-1 and TRBJ1-1; D might be TRBD1 (5 bases). This CDR3 spans 15 amino acids. Trimming cost V 4 bases and J 1 base, with 14 bases left between them. Germline loops: CDR1 SGHRS, CDR2 YFSETQ. The CDR3 DNA reads TGCGCCAGCAGCGGGGTGGGGCAGGGGAACACTGAAGCTTTCTTT. Translated: CASSGVGQGNTEAFF.

CDR3 in amino acids: CASRPGTGWVGELFF. CDR3 coding DNA: TGTGCCAGCAGACCCGGGACAGGGTGGGTCGGGGAGCTGTTTTTT. The gene calls are TRBV6-5 and TRBJ2-2, with 9 bases that match TRBD1. V lost 6 bases, J lost 7 bases, and 9 bases stayed unmatched. This CDR3 spans 15 amino acids. Germline assignment: CDR1 MNHEY and CDR2 SVGAGI.

V and J are TRBV5-1 and TRBJ2-3; D remains ambiguous. Trimming left V 0 bases short and J 2 bases short, with 7 bases between. Germline CDR1 reads SGHRS; CDR2 reads YFSETQ. The CDR3 runs 14 residues. Here the CDR3 DNA reads TGCGCCAGCAGCTTGGCGACACACACAGATACGCAGTATTTT. This codes for CASSLATHTDTQYF. The entire variable domain, with the rest obtained from reference TRBV5-1 and TRBJ2-3, is as follows: KAGVTQTPRYLIKTRGQQVTLSCSPISGHRSVSWYQQTPGQGLQFLFEYFSETQRNKGNFPGRFSGRQFSNSRSEMNVSTLELGDSALYLCASSLATHTDTQYFGPGTRLTVL.

V usage is TRBV19 and J usage is TRBJ2-7; D is unclear. The V gene lost 6 bases and the J gene lost 4 bases, with 7 bases spanning the gap. Germline-derived CDR1 and CDR2 are LNHDA and SQIVND (reference sequence). The CDR3 totals 11 residues. The CDR3 coding sequence is TGTGCCAGTAGCATCGGTTACGAGCAGTACTTC. This codes for CASSIGYEQYF.

The chain carries TRBV7-2 and TRBJ1-2; 9 bases are a match to TRBD1. Germline V CDR1 and CDR2: SGHTA, FQGNSA. The trim removed 5 bases at V and 4 bases at J, leaving 8 bases unmatched. CDR3 length: 15 residues. The CDR3 DNA sequence: TGTGCCAGCAGCCCAAGGACAGGGGTCGCCTATGGCTACACCTTC. Residues: CASSPRTGVAYGYTF.

CDR3 protein: CASPDYTGGWYETQYF. The CDR3 DNA reads TGTGCCAGCCCCGACTACACAGGGGGATGGTACGAGACCCAGTACTTC. The chain employs TRBV7-2 and TRBJ2-5; 8 bases agree with TRBD1. V lost 8 bases to trimming and J lost 5 bases; unmatched junction nucleotides: 16. There are 16 residues in the CDR3. Germline values: CDR1 SGHTA, CDR2 FQGNSA.

This chain links TRBV5-1 with TRBJ2-1; 10 bases are shared with TRBD1. This CDR3 has 14 amino acids. Germline V gene sequence: CDR1 SGHRS, CDR2 YFSETQ. Trimming took 4 bases from V and 10 from J; bases not matched to a gene: 8. The CDR3 protein is CASSATGTGAEQFF. The CDR3 DNA reads as TGCGCCAGCAGCGCGACCGGGACAGGGGCAGAGCAGTTCTTC. Based on the CDR3 plus reference TRBV5-1 and TRBJ2-1, the full variable domain is KAGVTQTPRYLIKTRGQQVTLSCSPISGHRSVSWYQQTPGQGLQFLFEYFSETQRNKGNFPGRFSGRQFSNSRSEMNVSTLELGDSALYLCASSATGTGAEQFFGPGTRLTVL.

This chain joins TRBV7-8 and TRBJ1-5; D is perhaps TRBD1 (5 bases). The germline V and J ends were trimmed by 8 bases and 5 bases, with 22 bases remaining between them. The CDR3 sequence is 16 residues long. Germline V gives CDR1 SGHVS, CDR2 FQNEAQ. The CDR3 DNA follows: TGTGCCAGCCTCCCTTTTGAGAAAGGGGTTCATCAGCCCCAGCATTTT. Residues: CASLPFEKGVHQPQHF. Together with reference TRBV7-8 and TRBJ1-5, the CDR3 gives the full variable domain: GAGVSQSPRYKVAKRGQDVALRCDPISGHVSLFWYQQALGQGPEFLTYFQNEAQLDKSGLPSDRFFAERPEGSVSTLKIQRTQQEDSAVYLCASLPFEKGVHQPQHFGDGTRLSIL.

The CDR3 region is CASSAGTSGFREQFF. CDR3 bases: TGTGCCAGCAGCGCCGGGACTAGCGGGTTCAGGGAGCAGTTCTTC. V is TRBV5-4 and J is TRBJ2-1, with TRBD2 identical over 12 bases. Germline CDR1 reads SGHNT; CDR2 reads YYREEE (reference sequence). The CDR3 has 15 amino acids. Trimming at V came to 4 bases and at J to 10 bases, leaving 9 bases not matched to a gene.

This clone was detected only once. The chain joins TRBV19 to TRBJ2-7; tentative D call: TRBD1 (5 bases). CDR1 and CDR2 from the germline V gene are LNHDA and SQIVND (reference sequence). V lost 8 bases to trimming and J lost 3 bases, with 20 bases between them. CDR3 length: 15 amino acids. CDR3 sequence: CASQIQAEGHYEQYF. The DNA of the CDR3 is TGTGCCAGTCAGATACAGGCAGAAGGTCACTACGAGCAGTACTTC.

The chain joins TRBV5-1 to TRBJ1-2; no clear D. Trimming cost V 0 bases and J 3 bases, with 6 bases left between them. Germline V gives CDR1 SGHRS, CDR2 YFSETQ. The CDR3 consists of 13 residues. As DNA, the CDR3 is TGCGCCAGCAGCTTGGGTCCCTACTATGGCTACACCTTC. It specifies CASSLGPYYGYTF. The full variable domain, rest sourced from reference TRBV5-1 and TRBJ1-2, is KAGVTQTPRYLIKTRGQQVTLSCSPISGHRSVSWYQQTPGQGLQFLFEYFSETQRNKGNFPGRFSGRQFSNSRSEMNVSTLELGDSALYLCASSLGPYYGYTFGSGTRLTVV.

The chain combines TRBV2 with TRBJ1-1, with a possible D match to TRBD1 (5 bases). Per the germline V gene, CDR1 is SNHLY and CDR2 is FYNNEI. There are 14 residues in the CDR3. Trimming removed 6 bases from V and 6 bases from J, with 17 bases in between. The CDR3 region is CASRADRGNAEAFF. DNA of the CDR3: TGTGCCAGCAGGGCCGACAGAGGTAACGCTGAAGCTTTCTTT.

The chain recombines TRBV9 with TRBJ1-6, with TRBD1 identical over 10 bases. In germline, CDR1 is SGDLS, CDR2 YYNGEE. This CDR3 spans 15 amino acids. The junction had 1 base not matched to a gene; V was cut back by 0 bases and J by 7 bases. This CDR3 reads CASSVGQGANSPLHF. In nucleotides, the CDR3 is TGTGCCAGCAGCGTAGGACAGGGGGCCAATTCACCCCTCCACTTT.

The CDR3, as DNA: TGTGCCAGCAGCTTGGGGGCTCCGAACACTGAAGCTTTCTTT. It codes for CASSLGAPNTEAFF. The V call is TRBV5-4, the J call TRBJ1-1; D remains unclear. The V gene's germline CDR1 is SGHNT and CDR2 YYREEE (reference sequence). The CDR3 is 14 amino acids. V lost 0 bases and J 1 base, leaving 7 bases between the germline ends.

V and J are TRBV5-1 and TRBJ1-4; D might be TRBD1 (5 bases). Trimming pared 6 bases from V and 5 bases from J, leaving 20 bases between. CDR3 length: 16 amino acids. The germline gives CDR1 SGHRS, CDR2 YFSETQ. The CDR3 reads CASTGDGPLWNEKLFF. The DNA of the CDR3 is TGCGCCAGCACGGGGGACGGACCCCTTTGGAATGAAAAACTGTTTTTT.

The genes are TRBV7-6 and TRBJ2-1; TRBD2 aligns across 16 bases. This CDR3 spans 20 amino acids. Trimming cost V 4 bases and J 3 bases; bases outside gene matches: 12. Per the germline V gene, CDR1 is SGHVS and CDR2 is FNYEAQ. Here the CDR3 DNA reads TGTGCCAGCAGCTCTTCTCCGGGACTAGCGGGAGGGCCCCGCTACAATGAGCAGTTCTTC. Translation gives CASSSSPGLAGGPRYNEQFF.

The chain uses TRBV4-1 and TRBJ1-5; the match to TRBD1 covers 7 bases. Trimming took 3 bases from V and 1 from J; bases not matched to a gene: 12. The CDR3 is made up of 18 amino acids. Germline lookup yields CDR1 MGHRA and CDR2 YSYEKL. CDR3 protein: CASSQGEGPTGSNQPQHF. The CDR3 nucleotides are TGCGCCAGCAGCCAGGGGGAAGGGCCGACAGGGAGCAATCAGCCCCAGCATTTT.

This chain connects TRBV6-5 to TRBJ1-1, with a tentative D call TRBD1 (5 bases). Germline V gene data show CDR1 as MNHEY and CDR2 as SVGAGI. CDR3 size: 12 residues. With 10 bases removed from V and 8 bases from J, the gap between germline ends came to 17 bases. The CDR3 loop reads CATFKPTAEAFF. CDR3 DNA: TGTGCCACCTTTAAACCGACAGCCGAAGCTTTCTTT.

The rearrangement links TRBV5-1 to TRBJ2-7; no reliable D call. CDR3 length equals 14 residues. CDR1 SGHRS and CDR2 YFSETQ come from the germline V gene. Trimming removed 2 bases at V and 0 bases at J, with 9 bases between. CDR3 coding DNA: TGCGCCAGCAGCTTTACCGGTAGCTCCTACGAGCAGTACTTC. This sequence encodes CASSFTGSSYEQYF. The whole variable domain, remainder taken from reference TRBV5-1 and TRBJ2-7, is KAGVTQTPRYLIKTRGQQVTLSCSPISGHRSVSWYQQTPGQGLQFLFEYFSETQRNKGNFPGRFSGRQFSNSRSEMNVSTLELGDSALYLCASSFTGSSYEQYFGPGTRLTVT.

This chain links TRBV6-1 with TRBJ1-2; 8 nucleotides line up with TRBD1. V gave up 7 bases and J gave up 8 bases; unmatched junction bases: 6. Germline V gene data show CDR1 as MNHNS and CDR2 as SASEGT. The CDR3 sequence is 12 residues long. The CDR3 coding sequence is TGTGCCAGCACTACGACAGGGGAAGGCTACACCTTC. It specifies CASTTTGEGYTF.

The V gene is TRBV5-1, the J gene TRBJ1-4, with 10 bases aligning to TRBD1. Germline V gene sequence: CDR1 SGHRS, CDR2 YFSETQ. Losses at the gene ends were 4 bases for V and 8 bases for J; bases not matched to a gene: 11. The CDR3 runs 16 residues. The CDR3 here is CASSPGTGTGVEKLFF. The CDR3 nucleotides read TGCGCCAGCAGCCCTGGAACTGGGACAGGGGTCGAAAAACTGTTTTTT.

This chain links TRBV6-5 with TRBJ1-5; 7 positions match TRBD1. CDR3 length: 13 amino acids. CDR1 is MNHEY and CDR2 is SVGAGI in the germline V gene. The V and J ends lost 6 bases and 7 bases, in that order; junction bases with no gene match: 6. The CDR3 DNA follows: TGTGCCAGCAGACAGGACAGGTCCCAGCCCCAGCATTTT. It is translated as CASRQDRSQPQHF.

The chain recombines TRBV4-1 with TRBJ1-2; D is unclear. The germline CDR1 and CDR2 sequences are MGHRA and YSYEKL. CDR3 size: 15 residues. Trimming took off 0 bases at V and 2 bases at J, with 10 bases between the two ends. CDR3 protein: CASSQEASSNYGYTF. The CDR3 DNA reads as TGCGCCAGCAGCCAAGAAGCATCATCCAACTATGGCTACACCTTC.